This TCR beta chain was obtained from a study of CD4+ T cells in melanoma. Germline CDR1 SGHRS, CDR2 YFSETQ. The CDR3 totals 14 residues. Trimming took 0 bases from V and 5 from J, leaving 12 bases between them. Some clones are missing from TCRdb's copy, which holds only in-frame ones; the method was immunoSEQ multiplex PCR. The sample holds about 21,000 clones; about four fifths are singletons and the top ten take around 3.6%. Note on this clone: The antigen remains unidentified.

Study-level results: Neoantigen-specific CD4+ T cells in melanoma reportedly had diverse differentiation states. A reported correlation linked neoantigen-specific CD4+ T cells to CD8+, macrophage and B cell function.

The source material was cells from a culture (not recorded whether cultured in vitro). V usage is TRBV5-1 and J usage is TRBJ2-7; D remains ambiguous. The TCR comes from a human donor with melanoma. In nucleotides, the CDR3 is TGCGCCAGCAGCTTGGGAAGCCAGAATAACGAGCAGTACTTC. Its protein is CASSLGSQNNEQYF.